A selection of T cell receptor beta chains follows, all from one sample in a study of beta chain features in type 1 diabetes. Measured with immunoSEQ multiplex PCR; TCRdb has only the in-frame clones, and not every one. The sample carries about 52,000 clones, 42% recorded once. The specimen was Tregs from blood. Receptor source: a man in his thirties or forties with type 1 diabetes. CDR3s include the opening cysteine and the closing phenylalanine or tryptophan. D genes are given only for firm matches. Some rows have no size entry. The others give once, few or many, or a class for an expanded clone.

TRBD2 | NA | TRBJ2-1 | TRBV27 | TGTGCCAGCAGTCTTTGGACTAGCGGGAGCTACAATGAGCAGTTCTTC | CASSLWTSGSYNEQFF
TRBD1 | few | TRBJ2-5 | TRBV28 | TGTGCCAGCAGTTTAGTGGGACAGGCCTTCCAAGAGACCCAGTACTTC | CASSLVGQAFQETQYF
NA | few | TRBJ2-2 | TRBV19 | TGTGCCAGTAGTGCGTCGGACAGGAACACCGGGGAGCTGTTTTTT | CASSASDRNTGELFF
NA | few | TRBJ2-3 | TRBV29-1 | TGCAGCGTTGCCCGGACAGCTCGGGCAGATACGCAGTATTTT | CSVARTARADTQYF
NA | NA | TRBJ2-7 | TRBV11-2 | TGTGCCAGCAGCGCCACTAGCAGCAGAACCCACTACGAGCAGTACTTC | CASSATSSRTHYEQYF
TRBD2 | few | TRBJ2-3 | TRBV7-8 | TGTGCCAGCAGTTCTAGCGGAAGCACAGATACGCAGTATTTT | CASSSSGSTDTQYF
TRBD2 | NA | TRBJ2-7 | TRBV5-4 | TGTGCCAGCGGAATAGCGGGAGGATCCTACGAGCAGTACTTC | CASGIAGGSYEQYF
TRBD1 | few | TRBJ2-4 | TRBV29-1 | TGCAGCGTTGAACAGGGGGAAAACATTCAGTACTTC | CSVEQGENIQYF
TRBD1 | few | TRBJ1-2 | TRBV5-1 | TGCGCCAGCAGCTCGGGACAGAGCAGCTATGGCTACACCTTC | CASSSGQSSYGYTF
TRBD1 | NA | TRBJ1-2 | TRBV27 | TGTGCCAGCAGTCCTCTGACAGGGGGGCGAGGCTACACCTTC | CASSPLTGGRGYTF
TRBD2 | NA | TRBJ2-7 | TRBV5-1 | TGCGCCAGCAGCGTTAGCGGGATGTACGAGCAGTACTTC | CASSVSGMYEQYF
NA | many | TRBJ2-7 | TRBV7-9 | TGTGCCAGCAGCTTAGTGGGTCCCGGCGGGGACGAGCAGTACTTC | CASSLVGPGGDEQYF
TRBD1 | NA | TRBJ2-7 | TRBV7-9 | TGTGCCAGCAGCCCCGGGACAGGACGCAGCTACGAGCAGTACTTC | CASSPGTGRSYEQYF
NA | few | TRBJ2-7 | TRBV28 | TGTGCCAGCAGCCTTTCGGGGAAGACCTACGAGCAGTACTTC | CASSLSGKTYEQYF
NA | NA | TRBJ1-2 | TRBV11-1 | TGTGCCAGCAGCCGAGAGACCGCCGGGGGCTACACCTTC | CASSRETAGGYTF
TRBD2 | NA | TRBJ2-3 | TRBV5-1 | TGCGCCAGCAGCTTCGGACTAGAGGCAGATACGCAGTATTTT | CASSFGLEADTQYF
TRBD1 | NA | TRBJ1-2 | TRBV6-6 | TGTGCCAGCAGTGCTGGGACAGGGGACTCCTATGGCTACACCTTC | CASSAGTGDSYGYTF
TRBD1 | few | TRBJ1-4 | TRBV10-3 | TGTGCCATCAGCGGACAGGGGGAAAAACTGTTTTTT | CAISGQGEKLFF
TRBD2 | medium-sized | TRBJ2-5 | TRBV5-4 | TGTGCCAGCAGCTTGGGCCTAGCGGGAGAGACCCAGTACTTC | CASSLGLAGETQYF
NA | NA | TRBJ2-2 | TRBV5-1 | TGCGCCAGCAGCCGAAGCGGAGCAAACACCGGGGAGCTGTTTTTT | CASSRSGANTGELFF
TRBD2 | NA | TRBJ2-1 | TRBV7-6 | TGTGCCAGCAGCTCTATAGCGGGAGTGGGTGAGCAGTTCTTC | CASSSIAGVGEQFF
NA | few | TRBJ2-3 | TRBV28 | TGTGCCAGCAGTCCTAGAAGACCGGGTGTAGATACGCAGTATTTT | CASSPRRPGVDTQYF
TRBD2 | NA | TRBJ2-1 | TRBV7-2 | TGTGCCAGCAGCCCCAGGGGGGTAGCGGGAGGTAATGAGCAGTTCTTC | CASSPRGVAGGNEQFF
NA | NA | TRBJ2-7 | TRBV7-2 | TGTGCCAGCAGCCAACGGGCGGGGAATGAGCAGTACTTC | CASSQRAGNEQYF
TRBD2 | NA | TRBJ2-1 | TRBV5-6 | TGTGCCAGCAGCTTTTCTAGCGGGAGGGATGAGCAGTTCTTC | CASSFSSGRDEQFF